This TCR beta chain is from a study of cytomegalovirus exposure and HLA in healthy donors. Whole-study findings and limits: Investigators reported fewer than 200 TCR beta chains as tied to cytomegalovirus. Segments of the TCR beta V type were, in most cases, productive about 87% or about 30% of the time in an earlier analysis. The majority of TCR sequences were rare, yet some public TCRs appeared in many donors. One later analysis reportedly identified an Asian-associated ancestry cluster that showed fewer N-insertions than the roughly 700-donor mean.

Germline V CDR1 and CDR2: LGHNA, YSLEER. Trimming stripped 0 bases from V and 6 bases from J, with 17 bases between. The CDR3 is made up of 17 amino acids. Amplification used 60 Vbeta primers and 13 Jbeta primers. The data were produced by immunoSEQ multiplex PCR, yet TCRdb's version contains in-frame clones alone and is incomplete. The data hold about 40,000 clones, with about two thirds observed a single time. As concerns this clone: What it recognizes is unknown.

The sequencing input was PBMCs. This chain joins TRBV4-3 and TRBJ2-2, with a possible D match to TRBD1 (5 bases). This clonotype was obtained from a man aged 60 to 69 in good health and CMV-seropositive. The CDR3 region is CASSQDMRQPAAGELFF. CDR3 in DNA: TGCGCCAGCAGCCAAGATATGAGACAGCCGGCAGCCGGGGAGCTGTTTTTT.